Following are 20 T cell receptor beta chains from one sample sequenced in a study of blood T cell repertoires in COVID-19. The protocol was immunoSEQ multiplex PCR, while the TCRdb copy is restricted to in-frame clones and leaves out a portion. Altogether approximately 260,000 clones are present, 70% to 90% being singletons, with the ten largest covering 9.5% to 11%. Source material: peripheral blood. All receptors derive from a woman in her 70s with acute or convalescent COVID-19.

The rearrangement uses TRBV5-1 and TRBJ2-7, with 7 nucleotides matching TRBD1. The CDR3 is 14 residues long. Germline assignment: CDR1 SGHRS and CDR2 YFSETQ. Trimming took 2 bases from V and 2 from J; bases not matched to a gene: 4. CDR3 in amino acids: CASSLGTAAYEQYF. In DNA, the CDR3 is TGCGCCAGCAGCTTAGGGACAGCCGCCTACGAGCAGTACTTC.

The chain has TRBV3-1 (or the pseudogene TRBV3-2) and TRBJ2-2; weak D call: TRBD2 (6 bases). Germline V gene data show CDR1 as LGHDT and CDR2 as YNNKEL (reference sequence). The CDR3 has 16 amino acids. V shed 0 bases and J shed 6 bases, with 14 bases lying between them. This chain's CDR3 is CASSQDQDSGAGELFF. In DNA form, the CDR3 reads TGTGCCAGCAGCCAAGACCAGGACTCGGGGGCCGGGGAGCTGTTTTTT.

The rearrangement joins TRBV2 to TRBJ2-1; 9 bases agree with TRBD1. CDR3 length: 15 amino acids. Germline V CDR1 and CDR2: SNHLY, FYNNEI. Losses at the gene ends were 6 bases for V and 3 bases for J; bases not matched to a gene: 6. In DNA, the CDR3 is TGTGCCAGCAGAGACCCGGGACAGGGCTACAATGAGCAGTTCTTC. Protein product: CASRDPGQGYNEQFF. Drawing the rest from reference TRBV2 and TRBJ2-1, the complete variable domain is EPEVTQTPSHQVTQMGQEVILRCVPISNHLYFYWYRQILGQKVEFLVSFYNNEISEKSEIFDDQFSVERPDGSNFTLKIRSTKLEDSAMYFCASRDPGQGYNEQFFGPGTRLTVL.

This clone was counted only a few times. The chain recombines TRBV3-1 (or the pseudogene TRBV3-2) with TRBJ1-3; TRBD1 matches 7 bases. V gave up 4 bases and J gave up 0 bases; unmatched junction bases: 3. From germline, CDR1 is LGHDT and CDR2 YNNKEL (reference sequence). The CDR3 spans 15 residues. This CDR3 is CASSRQGISGNTIYF. For the CDR3, the DNA is TGTGCCAGCAGCCGACAGGGAATCTCTGGAAACACCATATATTTT.

The chain uses TRBV14 and TRBJ2-3; D may be TRBD1 (7 bases). CDR3 length equals 15 residues. Trimming stripped 1 base from V and 4 bases from J, with 12 bases between. Germline CDR1 and CDR2: SGHDN and FVKESK. For the CDR3, the DNA is TGTGCCAGCAGCCAAGCAGGGGGGTGGGCAGATACGCAGTATTTT. Translation: CASSQAGGWADTQYF.

The chain has TRBV7-2 and TRBJ1-5, with 7 bases that match TRBD1. The germline V gene has CDR1 SGHTA and CDR2 FQGNSA. CDR3 length: 16 amino acids. V was clipped by 1 base and J by 5 bases; unmatched bases: 8. CDR3 sequence reads: CASSLVRGRGDQPQHF. The CDR3 DNA reads TGTGCCAGCAGCTTAGTCAGGGGCAGGGGGGATCAGCCCCAGCATTTT.

About this clone itself: Other DNA sequences in this specimen translate into the identical CDR3. J is TRBJ1-5 and V is TRBV28; the match to TRBD1 covers 8 bases. The CDR3 loop spans 13 amino acids. Trimming at V came to 5 bases and at J to 7 bases, leaving 4 bases not matched to a gene. Germline CDR1 reads MDHEN; CDR2 reads SYDVKM. DNA of the CDR3: TGTGCCAGCAGTCCGGACAGGGTCCAGCCCCAGCATTTT. Translated, it gives CASSPDRVQPQHF.

The rearrangement links TRBV13 to TRBJ1-2; D unresolved. Germline assignment: CDR1 PRHDT and CDR2 FYEKMQ (reference sequence). Between the trimmed V and J ends, which lost 1 base and 8 bases, there was a span of 20 bases. The CDR3 is 16 residues long. The CDR3 protein is CASSLASGSLAGGYTF. CDR3 DNA sequence: TGTGCCAGCAGCTTAGCATCGGGATCCCTCGCGGGAGGCTACACCTTC.

The genes are TRBV5-1 and TRBJ2-7; 7 bases map to TRBD1. V shed 3 bases and J 3 bases; nucleotides not matched to a gene: 6. Germline CDR1 SGHRS, CDR2 YFSETQ. This CDR3 region has 14 residues. As DNA, the CDR3 is TGCGCCAGCAGCTCAACAGGGGTATACTACGAGCAGTACTTC. Protein product: CASSSTGVYYEQYF.

The chain employs TRBV5-4 and TRBJ1-2, with D possibly TRBD1 on 6 matching bases. Germline-derived CDR1 and CDR2 are SGHNT and YYREEE (reference sequence). The CDR3 totals 15 residues. V was trimmed by 5 bases and J by 4 bases, leaving 18 bases between them. CDR3 in DNA: TGTGCCAGCAGTTTCTCACAGGGTTCCCGCTATGGCTACACCTTC. This sequence encodes CASSFSQGSRYGYTF. Supplemented by reference TRBV5-4 and TRBJ1-2, the full variable domain reads ETGVTQSPTHLIKTRGQQVTLRCSSQSGHNTVSWYQQALGQGPQFIFQYYREEENGRGNFPPRFSGLQFPNYSSELNVNALELDDSALYLCASSFSQGSRYGYTFGSGTRLTVV.

This clone turned up a few times. J is TRBJ1-4 and V is TRBV7-2; D possibly corresponds to TRBD1 (5 bases). V gave up 5 bases and J gave up 4 bases, with 14 bases separating them. Germline CDR1 reads SGHTA; CDR2 reads FQGNSA. There are 15 residues in the CDR3. In DNA form, the CDR3 reads TGTGCCAGCAGCCTGGATTTGGGGCGTAATGAAAAACTGTTTTTT. Its protein product is CASSLDLGRNEKLFF.

The chain recombines TRBV6-1 with TRBJ1-2, with a tentative D call TRBD1 (5 bases). Germline CDR1 and CDR2: MNHNS and SASEGT. This CDR3 comprises 14 residues. V was shortened by 5 bases and J by 4 bases, with 14 bases between the two germline ends. In DNA form, the CDR3 reads TGTGCCAGCAGTCGCCCGACAGACGTCTATGGCTACACCTTC. Translated: CASSRPTDVYGYTF.

This clone was picked up one time. The rearrangement links TRBV6-5 to TRBJ1-1; 8 bases are shared with TRBD1. V lost 4 bases, J lost 3 bases, and 10 bases stayed unmatched. Germline V gene lookup returns CDR1 MNHEY and CDR2 SVGAGI. The CDR3 has 16 residues. The CDR3 loop reads CASSFDRGGWDTEAFF. The CDR3 bases are TGTGCCAGCAGTTTTGACAGGGGAGGTTGGGACACTGAAGCTTTCTTT.

This chain uses TRBV6-1 with TRBJ1-2; weak D call: TRBD1 (6 bases). This CDR3 comprises 13 residues. Germline V gene data show CDR1 as MNHNS and CDR2 as SASEGT. Trimming took off 3 bases at V and 8 bases at J, with 13 bases between the two ends. CDR3 residues: CASSDHTGLGYTF. For the CDR3, the DNA is TGTGCCAGCAGTGACCATACAGGGTTAGGCTACACCTTC.

The chain joins TRBV5-1 to TRBJ2-7, with TRBD2 identical over 9 bases. This CDR3 has 15 residues. The germline CDR1 and CDR2 sequences are SGHRS and YFSETQ. Trimming removed 0 bases from V and 5 bases from J; junction bases left unmatched: 6. In DNA, the CDR3 is TGCGCCAGCAGCTTGGCTGGACTAGCGAGCAACGAGCAGTACTTC. The encoded protein is CASSLAGLASNEQYF.

This sequence joins TRBV4-2 and TRBJ2-2, with D possibly TRBD1 on 6 matching bases. V was clipped by 0 bases and J by 12 bases, with 26 bases between them. The CDR3 is 18 amino acids. The germline gives CDR1 LGHNA, CDR2 YNFKEQ. The CDR3 region is CASSQESGASPDGLKLFF. The DNA for the CDR3 is TGTGCCAGCAGCCAAGAATCAGGGGCAAGCCCCGATGGCTTGAAGCTGTTTTTT.

CDR3 DNA sequence: TGCGCCAGCAGCGCGCCGGGACAGGGACGGGAGCAGTACTTC. This codes for CASSAPGQGREQYF. The gene calls are TRBV5-1 and TRBJ2-7, with TRBD1 matching over 9 bases. Losses at the gene ends were 4 bases for V and 7 bases for J; bases not matched to a gene: 9. The germline V gene encodes CDR1 SGHRS and CDR2 YFSETQ. The CDR3 runs 14 residues.

This sequence joins TRBV3-1 (or the pseudogene TRBV3-2) and TRBJ2-1; TRBD2 matches at 9 bases. Germline V CDR1 and CDR2: LGHDT, YNNKEL (reference sequence). Germline trimming cut 3 bases from V and 7 bases from J; bases unmatched to any gene: 13. The CDR3 is 17 residues long. For the CDR3, the DNA is TGTGCCAGCAGCCAGAGGCGGGGGGGCCGGGATGGTAATGAGCAGTTCTTC. Translation gives CASSQRRGGRDGNEQFF.

V and J are TRBV6-5 and TRBJ2-2; 10 bases map to TRBD1. The germline CDR1 and CDR2 sequences are MNHEY and SVGAGI. The CDR3 is 14 amino acids. J lost 3 bases, V lost 6 bases, and 1 base had no gene match. CDR3 loop: CASRDRGYTGELFF. The DNA for the CDR3 is TGTGCCAGCAGGGACAGGGGGTACACCGGGGAGCTGTTTTTT.

This chain connects TRBV19 to TRBJ1-5; 7 bases match TRBD1. There are 15 residues in the CDR3. Germline values: CDR1 LNHDA, CDR2 SQIVND (reference sequence). V gave up 9 bases and J gave up 3 bases; unmatched junction bases: 11. The CDR3 loop is CASKDRTADNQPQHF. Here the CDR3 DNA reads TGTGCCAGCAAGGACAGGACAGCTGACAATCAGCCCCAGCATTTT.